The TCR beta chain under discussion was sequenced for a study of STAT5B mutations in CD4+ large granular lymphocyte leukemia. Only in-frame clones appear in the TCRdb table, and some are missing; sequencing was by immunoSEQ multiplex PCR. This table has fewer than 35,000 clones, approximately 88% appearing once. The TCR originated in a human donor in good health. The material sequenced was CD4+ T cells from blood buffy coats.

The CDR3 DNA reads TGCAGCGTTTACCCAGCAGGGGGGACAGATACGCAGTATTTT. Its translation: CSVYPAGGTDTQYF. The rearrangement joins TRBV29-1 to TRBJ2-3, with D maybe TRBD1 (7 bases). The CDR3 runs to 14 residues. Trimming took 5 bases from V and 3 from J, leaving 15 bases between them. CDR1 is SQVTM and CDR2 is ANQGSEA in the germline V gene.